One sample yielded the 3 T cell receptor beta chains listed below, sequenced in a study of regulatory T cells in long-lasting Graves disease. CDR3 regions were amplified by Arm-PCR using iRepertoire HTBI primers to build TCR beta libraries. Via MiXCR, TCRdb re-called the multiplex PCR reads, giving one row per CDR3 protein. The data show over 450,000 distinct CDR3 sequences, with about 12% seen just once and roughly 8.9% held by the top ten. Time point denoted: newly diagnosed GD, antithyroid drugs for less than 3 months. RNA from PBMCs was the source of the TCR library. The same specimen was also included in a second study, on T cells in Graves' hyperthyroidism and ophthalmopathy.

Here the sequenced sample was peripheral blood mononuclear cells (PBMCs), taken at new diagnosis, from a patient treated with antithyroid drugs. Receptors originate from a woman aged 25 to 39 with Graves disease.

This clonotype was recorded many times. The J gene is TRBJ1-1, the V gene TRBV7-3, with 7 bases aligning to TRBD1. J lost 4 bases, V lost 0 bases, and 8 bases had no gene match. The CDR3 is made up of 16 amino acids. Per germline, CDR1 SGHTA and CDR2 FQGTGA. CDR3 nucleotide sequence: TGTGCCAGCAGCTTAACAGGGGGCCCTTCCGGCACTGAAGCTTTCTTT. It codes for CASSLTGGPSGTEAFF.

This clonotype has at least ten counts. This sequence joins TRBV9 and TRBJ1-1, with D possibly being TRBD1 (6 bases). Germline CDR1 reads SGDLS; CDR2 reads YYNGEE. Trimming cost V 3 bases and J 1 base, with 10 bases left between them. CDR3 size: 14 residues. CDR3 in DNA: TGTGCCAGCAGCGCCGGACAGCCGAACACTGAAGCTTTCTTT. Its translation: CASSAGQPNTEAFF.

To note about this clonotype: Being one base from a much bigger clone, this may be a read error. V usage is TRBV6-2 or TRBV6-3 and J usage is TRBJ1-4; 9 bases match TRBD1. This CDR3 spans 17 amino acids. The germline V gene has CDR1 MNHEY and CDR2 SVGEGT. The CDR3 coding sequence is TGTGCCAGCAGTTACGAGGGACAGGGACCCTTTAATTCACCCCCCCACTTT. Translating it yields CASSYEGQGPFNSPPHF.